This TCR beta chain was captured by sequencing in a study of blood T cell repertoires in COVID-19. Study as a whole: PBMCs, B-cell-depleted T cells, or T cells provided the cDNA or gDNA that made up the material.

In the authors' workflow: How many nucleated cells were present was estimated from reference gene primer amplification. Data came from immunoSEQ multiplex PCR; TCRdb stores just in-frame clones and leaves some out. V, J and clone size derive from that table, while D and trimming were established from the DNA sequence. The table records around 300,000 clones, around nine tenths of them present only once. This CDR3 contains 14 residues. Germline V gene data show CDR1 as SGDLS and CDR2 as YYNGEE. With V trimmed by 3 bases and J by 5 bases, 6 bases remained unmatched. Which cohort a participant joined came from the clinical history participants gave. Donors in Cohort 3 counted as recovered after two negative PCRs, clearance, or symptom resolution.

The chain recombines TRBV9 with TRBJ2-7; 9 bases map to TRBD1. The origin of this receptor is a woman aged 55-69 years who had recovered from COVID-19. The specimen was PBMCs or T cells enriched from blood (not recorded which). In DNA form, the CDR3 reads TGTGCCAGCAGCGACGACAGGGGGAACGACGAGCAGTACTTC. Encoded protein: CASSDDRGNDEQYF.